Below, one T cell receptor beta chain is given with its context. The sample belongs to a study of blood T cell repertoires in COVID-19. Study-wide background: Sources were T cells, B-cell-depleted T cells, or PBMCs; the material itself was cDNA or gDNA.

Profiled with immunoSEQ multiplex PCR; TCRdb holds only in-frame clones, not every one. The sample includes 150,000 to 200,000 clones, roughly 79% seen only once; the top ten take roughly 12%. CDR1 SEHNR and CDR2 FQNEAQ come from the germline V gene (reference sequence). V lost 1 base, J lost 5 bases, and 6 bases lay in between. This CDR3 comprises 13 residues. This chain connects TRBV7-9 to TRBJ1-5; D gene uncertain. The source is a woman over 75 with COVID-19, enrolled during active disease. The sample comprised peripheral blood. CDR3 protein: CASSLGQYQPQHF. The CDR3 DNA reads TGTGCCAGCAGCTTAGGGCAATATCAGCCCCAGCATTTT. Full variable domain (missing parts from reference TRBV7-9 and TRBJ1-5): DTGVSQNPRHKITKRGQNVTFRCDPISEHNRLYWYRQTLGQGPEFLTYFQNEAQLEKSRLLSDRFSAERPKGSFSTLEIQRTEQGDSAMYLCASSLGQYQPQHFGDGTRLSIL.